This TCR beta chain was found in a study of OX40 agonist ivuxolimab in advanced cancers. Trimming took 3 bases from V and 0 from J, leaving 22 bases between them. The germline V gene has CDR1 SGDLS and CDR2 YYNGEE. The CDR3 is 19 amino acids. Repertoires were generated with immunoSEQ multiplex PCR, while TCRdb's copy carries only in-frame clones and drops some. The repertoire holds 4,500 to 6,000 clones, with 71% as singletons. The sequence derives from an adult with an advanced solid tumor such as melanoma, head and neck, liver or kidney cancer. Source: CD4+ or CD8+ T cells sorted from blood, taken in a trial of the OX40 agonist ivuxolimab. The chain employs TRBV9 and TRBJ2-1; D gene uncertain. The CDR3 region has the DNA TGTGCCAGCAGCGACAAGCCCGGAAGTGGGAAGAACTCCTACAATGAGCAGTTCTTC. Protein product: CASSDKPGSGKNSYNEQFF.